This T cell receptor beta chain stems from a study of blood T cell repertoires in COVID-19. Study summary: Collection of acute and convalescent COVID-19 samples took place in the United States, Italy and Spain. PBMCs, B-cell-depleted T cells, or T cells were the source of the cDNA or gDNA that made up the material.

The V gene's germline CDR1 is SEHNR and CDR2 FQNEAQ (reference sequence). Unmatched junction bases numbered 1, after V lost 3 bases and J lost 5 bases. CDR3 length equals 14 residues. Patients in Seattle were enrolled during active infection, then followed longitudinally. TCRdb's copy holds only in-frame clones and misses some; the assay was immunoSEQ multiplex PCR. The table has about 50,000 clones, 81% seen once. The clonotype originates from a woman aged 80 or over with COVID-19, enrolled during active disease. The sequenced material came from peripheral blood. The genes are TRBV7-9 and TRBJ1-6, with 7 bases that match TRBD1. CDR3 region: CASSFGQDNSPLHF. The CDR3 DNA is TGTGCCAGCAGCTTCGGACAGGATAATTCACCCCTCCACTTT.